Following are 9 T cell receptor beta chains from one sample sequenced in a study of blood T cell repertoires in COVID-19. Assay: immunoSEQ multiplex PCR; the TCRdb copy retains only in-frame clones and omits some. The sample records around 100,000 clones, 75% to 90% being singletons. The material sequenced was peripheral blood. These receptors were collected from a woman between 45 and 65 years old with acute or convalescent COVID-19.

The chain has TRBV5-5 and TRBJ1-2; D not resolved. V gave up 4 bases and J gave up 5 bases, with 12 bases separating them. Germline V CDR1 and CDR2: SGHKS, YYEKEE (reference sequence). The length of the CDR3 is 13 residues. The CDR3 DNA reads as TGTGCCAGCAGCCACCGGGATTCTTATGGCTACACCTTC. Protein sequence: CASSHRDSYGYTF.

The CDR3 coding sequence is TGTGCCAGCAGCGTAGGGTCCGTGAGGGCCCACGAGCAGTACTTC. Encoded protein: CASSVGSVRAHEQYF. V usage is TRBV9 and J usage is TRBJ2-7; possibly TRBD2 for D (5 bases). The V end was cut by 0 bases, the J end by 5 bases, with 15 bases between. The CDR3 is 15 residues long. Germline CDR1 SGDLS, CDR2 YYNGEE.

This clone was counted a few times. V and J are TRBV7-2 and TRBJ1-2, with D perhaps TRBD1 (5 bases). Trimming cost V 2 bases and J 6 bases, with 16 bases left between them. The CDR3 is 15 residues long. Germline V CDR1 and CDR2: SGHTA, FQGNSA. The CDR3 DNA reads TGTGCCAGCAGCTTATTACAGGAGGGTTGGGATGGCTACACCTTC. It translates to CASSLLQEGWDGYTF. The variable domain in full, completed from reference TRBV7-2 and TRBJ1-2, reads GAGVSQSPSNKVTEKGKDVELRCDPISGHTALYWYRQSLGQGLEFLIYFQGNSAPDKSGLPSDRFSAERTGGSVSTLTIQRTQQEDSAVYLCASSLLQEGWDGYTFGSGTRLTVV.

The table lists this clone with a count of one. V usage is TRBV5-4 and J usage is TRBJ1-6; 7 nucleotides align to TRBD1. The trim removed 0 bases at V and 0 bases at J, leaving 3 bases unmatched. This CDR3 has 17 amino acids. Germline V gene data show CDR1 as SGHNT and CDR2 as YYREEE (reference sequence). The CDR3, as DNA: TGTGCCAGCAGCTTGGAGGGGGCCTGCTCCTATAATTCACCCCTCCACTTT. It translates to CASSLEGACSYNSPLHF.

This chain connects TRBV7-9 to TRBJ1-1, with D possibly being TRBD1 (5 bases). V shed 5 bases and J shed 0 bases, with 13 bases lying between them. Germline lookup yields CDR1 SEHNR and CDR2 FQNEAQ (reference sequence). This CDR3 has 15 amino acids. CDR3 loop: CASSPRGGVNTEAFF. The CDR3 DNA reads TGTGCCAGCAGCCCCCGCGGAGGGGTGAACACTGAAGCTTTCTTT.

The chain employs TRBV28 and TRBJ2-7, with unresolved D. The length of the CDR3 is 11 residues. CDR1 and CDR2 (germline): MDHEN, SYDVKM. Trimming shortened V by 4 bases and J by 4 bases, and 5 bases separated the two germline ends. CDR3 nucleotides: TGTGCCAGCAGTTCGGGTTACGAGCAGTACTTC. It specifies CASSSGYEQYF.

The V and J genes are TRBV5-5 and TRBJ2-2; tentatively, D is TRBD2 (5 bases). Trimming shortened V by 0 bases and J by 5 bases, and 14 bases separated the two germline ends. The CDR3 runs to 16 residues. Germline loops: CDR1 SGHKS, CDR2 YYEKEE (reference sequence). CDR3 nucleotides: TGTGCCAGCAGCTTGGAGGTGGGAGCGGTTACCGGGGAGCTGTTTTTT. Translated: CASSLEVGAVTGELFF.

This CDR3 reads CASSLWSEQYF. CDR3 DNA sequence: TGTGCCAGCAGTTTATGGAGCGAGCAGTACTTC. The chain couples TRBV28 to TRBJ2-7; D remains ambiguous. Between the trimmed V and J ends, which lost 0 bases and 6 bases, there was a span of 3 bases. Looked up from germline, CDR1 is MDHEN and CDR2 is SYDVKM. This CDR3 region has 11 residues. The full variable domain, in which reference TRBV28 and TRBJ2-7 provide the parts outside the CDR3, is DVKVTQSSRYLVKRTGEKVFLECVQDMDHENMFWYRQDPGLGLRLIYFSYDVKMKEKGDIPEGYSVSREKKERFSLILESASTNQTSMYLCASSLWSEQYFGPGTRLTVT.

The J gene is TRBJ1-1, the V gene TRBV7-8, with TRBD1 as a possible D gene (6 bases). V lost 1 base to trimming and J lost 3 bases, with 12 bases between them. CDR1 and CDR2 (germline): SGHVS, FQNEAQ. CDR3 size: 15 residues. As DNA, the CDR3 is TGTGCCAGCAGCTTAGAGGCCAGGGGTTACACTGAAGCTTTCTTT. Its protein product is CASSLEARGYTEAFF.